The text below deals with one TCR beta chain. Generated by immunoSEQ multiplex PCR, the TCRdb table keeps only in-frame clones and is missing some. This table holds about 140,000 clones, 88% found once. The data derive from a study of blood T cell repertoires in COVID-19. The CDR3 contains 15 residues. CDR1 and CDR2 from the germline V gene are SGHVS and FQNEAQ. J lost 0 bases, V lost 5 bases, and 6 bases had no gene match. The receptor was derived from a man between 60 and 70 years old with active or convalescent COVID-19. The chain has TRBV7-8 and TRBJ2-7; 8 nucleotides line up with TRBD2. The sequencing sample was made of peripheral blood. CDR3 region: CASSPSGGSSYEQYF. DNA for the CDR3: TGTGCCAGCAGCCCTTCGGGGGGGAGCTCCTACGAGCAGTACTTC.